This T cell receptor beta chain was captured by sequencing in a study of cytomegalovirus exposure and HLA in healthy donors (TCRdb year 2017). Looking at the study overall: In an earlier analysis of fewer than 750 of the donors, approximately 300 Gb of sequence data and some 120 million unique TCR beta sequences from roughly 190 million T cells were reported. Four to six DR-DQ haplotypes were handled as single units for association and clustering, since linkage in the cohort was strong. Among the roughly 400 genotyped donors, approximately 82% belonged to the genetic ancestry cluster associated with self-reported Caucasian donors. A later analysis re-analyzed previously published TCR beta repertoires from 500 to 700 donors and added high-resolution HLA genotyping to study TCR occurrence patterns. The later analysis used no new phenotypic data to find candidate immune exposures, relying instead on TCR beta sequences and their occurrence across donors. In a later genetic analysis, genome-wide SNP genotypes for about 55% of the roughly 700 donors were used, and that subset was treated as a discovery cohort. A separate validation cohort of 100 to 150 different subjects was used in addition to the approximately 700-subject first cohort. High-throughput TCR immunosequencing, statistical association of individual TCRs with disease status, and machine learning were combined to predict cytomegalovirus infection status. The T cell repertoires of 666 subjects were profiled by immunosequencing and related to cytomegalovirus serostatus. HLA typing covered class I and class II loci at four-digit resolution. The number of donors typed differed by locus, with about 629-640 for A, B, C, DRB1 and DQB1, 522 for DQA1, about 610 for DPA1, and some 440 for DPB1. On average, around 230,000 unique TCR beta nucleotide sequences were sequenced per donor among a few hundred genotyped donors of the cohort, with 15% to 20% of those sequences being non-productive. About 280 gigabases of sequencing data and 91 million or so unique TCR sequences made up an early release that covered some 640 HLA-typed donors. The aim of the study was to test whether cataloging public T cell receptors could identify signatures of past pathogen exposure. In an earlier analysis of 500 to 650 of the donors, high-throughput TCR beta sequencing was used to judge whether each TCR beta V gene segment behaved as functional or pseudogenic. Donor age, sex, ethnicity and CMV serostatus were collected together with the repertoire data. Every repertoire in the discovery cohort had been generated on one and the same sequencing platform.

Turning to this clone: Its target antigen remains unknown. No much larger clonotype is one base removed from it; base qualities were not supplied.

In total, more than 500 healthy bone marrow donors made up the cohort. Cohort members were all nominally healthy when sampled, although unrecorded immune exposures were likely present. Of the 650 to 700 cohort members, 250 to 300 had positive CMV serostatus and roughly 350 had negative CMV serostatus, and CMV serostatus was not recorded for the donor. A peripheral blood sample was collected from each donor, and TCR beta sequencing was performed on peripheral blood mononuclear cells. Genomic DNA was extracted from the blood cell samples with the Qiagen DNeasy Blood Extraction Kit. Broad study findings and their caveats: About 17 rarely observed V segments, including chromosome 9 orphons, were excluded from the earlier analysis of approximately 500 of the donors because counts were too low. A cluster of highly shared sequence variants was judged likely to represent a technical artifact of the sequencing pipeline. A later analysis found that most CMV-associated TCR beta chains appeared HLA-restricted, with HLA associations seemingly driven largely by CMV exposure. According to a later analysis, parvovirus B19, influenza, CMV and Epstein-Barr virus appeared linked to several top co-occurrence clusters. Roughly uniform sequencing depth across donors was assumed in presence/absence analyses, although this assumption may not hold. V-gene and J-gene trimming of TCR beta chains was associated with a missense DCLRE1C variant in a later genetic analysis, and the association was replicated in an independent cohort. According to the authors, the approach could potentially be generalized to other disease states and immunological phenotypes. In a later analysis, some 18,000 TCR beta sequences were associated with specific HLA alleles at a false discovery rate of 0.05. A later genetic analysis reported fewer N-insertions in productive TCRs among donors in an Asian-associated ancestry cluster than the approximately 700-donor mean. Because the 87-base-pair reads could not distinguish some IMGT-functional V segments, including TRBV6-2 and TRBV6-3, those segments were excluded. Because HLA typing was unavailable for some donors at each locus, only the typed subset was used in association tests. An earlier analysis of approximately 590 of the donors showed that most TCR beta V segments appeared in productive rearrangements either about 87% or about 30% of the time, which broadly matched IMGT annotations. CMV serostatus was the only immune exposure information available for the cohort. A further reported finding was that TCR beta sequences accurately predicted the HLA-A and HLA-B alleles for most subjects in the first cohort. When HLA alleles, especially DR and DQ, strongly co-occurred, TCR associations were difficult to assign to individual alleles. A later analysis found that HLA-associated TCR beta chains were more clonally expanded and had lower generation probabilities than equally common non-associated chains. In both the original and validation cohorts, the classifier was reported to diagnose cytomegalovirus status with high specificity and sensitivity. In a later analysis, the rate of TCR association differed among HLA loci, with DRB1 alleles having the most associated TCRs and HLA-C alleles having the fewest. Only TCR beta chains were sequenced in this cohort, and the absence of alpha or paired-chain data limited detectable features. Correlated functional status among segregating V segments might reflect linkage disequilibrium, but an unknown experimental factor could not be ruled out. In vitro tests confirmed that a few of the cytomegalovirus-associated TCR beta chains recognize cytomegalovirus antigens. Most TCR sequences were observed very rarely across donors, whereas some public TCRs were present in many individuals. In the study, 150 to 200 TCR beta chains were listed as associated with cytomegalovirus.

The library came from the immunoSEQ multiplex PCR assay. For the multiplex PCR, a mixture combining 60 forward primers for TCR Vbeta segments and 13 reverse primers for TCR Jbeta segments was used. The CDR3 region of rearranged TCR beta genes was amplified from genomic DNA with a multiplex PCR assay. The Illumina HiSeq System was used to sequence the amplified TCR beta libraries as 87-base-pair reads. Turning to the authors' computational methods: In a later analysis, approximately 74 million unique TCR beta chains were counted across the roughly 610 repertoires, and roughly 11 million of these chains were shared by at least two donors. Raw reads were error-corrected and collapsed into unique sequences with a nearest-neighbor algorithm that merged closely related sequences to remove PCR and sequencing errors. CDR3 sequences were aligned to IMGT reference sequences to assign V, D and J gene segments. For a sequence to be retained, a match of at least six nucleotides to both a V gene segment and a J gene segment was required. A rearrangement counted as productive if the CDR3 had no stop codons and remained in frame with V and J, and every other rearrangement counted as non-productive. Following IMGT convention, CDR3 was defined as the stretch from the second conserved V-encoded cysteine up to the conserved J-encoded phenylalanine. In an earlier analysis of more than 550 of the donors, sequences lacking an unambiguous match to a single V gene segment were excluded. In an earlier analysis of 587 of the donors, V segments were called functional above 56.7% productive rearrangements and were called segregating when the between-donor standard deviation exceeded 5%. A statistical classification framework was built for diagnosing cytomegalovirus status from the catalog of TCR beta chain sequences. In a later analysis, TCR nucleotide sequences were compared against IMGT/GENE-DB human TR gene sequences so that V and J genes could be assigned. A later analysis assigned CDR3 sequences and most-parsimonious VDJ recombination scenarios with the TCRdist pipeline. A later analysis defined each TCR beta chain by its CDR3 amino acid sequence plus V-gene family, and excluded reads lacking a unique V-gene family. As a way to deal with suspected cross-contamination and a sequencing artifact, a later analysis dropped 592 nucleotide sequences that were highly shared and had low generation probability. In a later analysis, a clonal expansion index was calculated for each public chain from normalized within-repertoire ranks of inferred template counts. Generation probabilities in a later analysis came from a VDJ recombination model fitted to out-of-frame rearrangements, and those results were checked against IGoR. A later analysis scored TCR-TCR, TCR-HLA and TCR-CMV co-occurrence with hypergeometric tests, applying a repertoire-size bias correction to TCR pairs. In a later analysis, false discovery rates were estimated by permuting HLA or CMV assignments 20 times. In a later analysis, co-occurring TCRs were grouped with DBSCAN, and TCRdist sequence similarity was added when clustering was performed within HLA-allele-positive subsets. For co-occurrence clustering, repertoires with fewer than 30,000 or more than 120,000 public chains were excluded, along with 4 to 6 repertoires with anomalous nucleotide sharing. TCRdb took over this immuneACCESS table, retaining in-frame rearrangements with V and J assigned. Such tables are incomplete; in checked studies, under half of the missing clones stem from an unresolved V gene, and the remainder is unexplained. Clone size and V and J calls were adopted from that table, with D and trimming inferred from the DNA. The sample table records some 120,000 clones; about 80% of these occur just once. The ten largest clones represent 2% to 2.5% of the sample.

Via the germline V gene, CDR1 is SGDLS and CDR2 YYNGEE. The CDR3, from cysteine to phenylalanine, totals 16 residues. Only the CDR3 DNA stays, 48 bases, in frame from base 1. V gives up 1 base and J gives up 0 bases, and the segment between their germline ends measures 8 bases. The clonotype comes from a human donor in good health. Here the chain combines TRBV9 and TRBJ1-6; there is no confident call for the D gene. The material sequenced was PBMCs. The CDR3 protein: CASSVMPSSYNSPLHF. The bases are TGTGCCAGCAGCGTAATGCCGAGCTCCTATAATTCACCCCTCCACTTT.